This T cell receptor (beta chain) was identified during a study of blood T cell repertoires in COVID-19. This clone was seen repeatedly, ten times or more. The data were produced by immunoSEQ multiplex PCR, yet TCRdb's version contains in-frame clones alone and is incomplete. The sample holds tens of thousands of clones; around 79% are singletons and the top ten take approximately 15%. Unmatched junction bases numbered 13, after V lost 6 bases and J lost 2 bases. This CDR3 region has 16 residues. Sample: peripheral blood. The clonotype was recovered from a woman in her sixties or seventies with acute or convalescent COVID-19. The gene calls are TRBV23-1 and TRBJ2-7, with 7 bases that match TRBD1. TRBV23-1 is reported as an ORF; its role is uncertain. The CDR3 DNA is TGCGCCAGCAGCCCGGCGAGAGACAGGGTACCCTACGAGCAGTACGTC. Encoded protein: CASSPARDRVPYEQYV.